This T cell receptor (beta chain) was sequenced during a study of radiotherapy plus CTLA-4 blockade in lung cancer. At the level of the study: An objective response was seen in around a sixth of patients, and disease control in over 25%. Study conclusions and caveats: Among reported predictors of response, early blood T cell clone dynamics with interferon-beta performed best. Blood saw expansion of tumor-derived TCR clones after radiotherapy plus ipilimumab.

For this clone: No antigen is known for it.

Repertoires were generated with immunoSEQ multiplex PCR, while TCRdb's copy carries only in-frame clones and drops some. The repertoire consists of more than 80,000 clones, with more than 70% occurring once and the leading ten covering less than 2.5%. The CDR3 spans 19 residues. V was cut by 0 bases and J by 1 base, with 21 bases left in between. Germline V gene data show CDR1 as SGHTA and CDR2 as FQGNSA. V gene TRBV7-2 combines with J gene TRBJ1-2; D remains unclear. This TCR was sampled from a human donor with non-small cell lung cancer that progressed on radiotherapy plus ipilimumab. Some clones in this sample may be carry-over from other donors' samples. This specimen consisted of peripheral blood, obtained from a patient treated with radiotherapy plus ipilimumab. The chain's CDR3 is CASSLALSRNLALNYGYTF. DNA for the CDR3: TGTGCCAGCAGCTTAGCGCTTAGCAGAAACTTGGCTCTTAACTATGGCTACACCTTC. The variable domain in full, with the rest retrieved from reference TRBV7-2 and TRBJ1-2, is GAGVSQSPSNKVTEKGKDVELRCDPISGHTALYWYRQSLGQGLEFLIYFQGNSAPDKSGLPSDRFSAERTGGSVSTLTIQRTQQEDSAVYLCASSLALSRNLALNYGYTFGSGTRLTVV.